This T cell receptor (beta chain) was captured in a study of CD8 T cells in Susac syndrome. Sequencing of TCR beta was performed on blood CD8+ T cells and on blood CD4+ T cells. The germline gives CDR1 KGHDR, CDR2 SFDVKD. This CDR3 has 13 amino acids. Trimming took 3 bases from V and 3 from J, leaving 6 bases between them. About 0.45 to 1 ug RNA was reverse transcribed with random hexamers. TCRdb itself ran the immunoSEQ multiplex PCR reads through MiXCR, one entry per CDR3 protein. The sample yields approximately 80,000 distinct CDR3 sequences, 94% seen once. This TCR was sampled from a human donor with Susac syndrome. V gene TRBV24-1 combines with J gene TRBJ2-3, with D unclear. Material: CD8+ T cells from PBMCs. CDR3 DNA sequence: TGTGCCACCAGTGATCGTCAGACAGATACGCAGTATTTT. Translated: CATSDRQTDTQYF.